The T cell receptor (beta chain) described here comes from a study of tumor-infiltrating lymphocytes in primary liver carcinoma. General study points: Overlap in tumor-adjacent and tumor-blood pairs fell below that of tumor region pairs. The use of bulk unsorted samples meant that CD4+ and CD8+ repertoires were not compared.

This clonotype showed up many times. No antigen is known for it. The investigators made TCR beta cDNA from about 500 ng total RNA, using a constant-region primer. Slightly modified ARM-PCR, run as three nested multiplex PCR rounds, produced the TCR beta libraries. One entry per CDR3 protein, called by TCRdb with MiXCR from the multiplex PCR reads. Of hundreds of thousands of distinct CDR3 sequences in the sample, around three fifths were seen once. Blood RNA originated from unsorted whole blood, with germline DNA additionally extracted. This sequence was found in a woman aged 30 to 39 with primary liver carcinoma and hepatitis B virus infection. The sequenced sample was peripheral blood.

In nucleotides, the CDR3 is TGTGCCAGCAGTAAGACTAGCGGGAGGGCCCCTACGCAGTATTTT. It codes for CASSKTSGRAPTQYF. The J gene is TRBJ2-3, the V gene TRBV12-3 or TRBV12-4, with 14 nucleotides matching TRBD2. J lost 8 bases, V lost 5 bases, and 6 bases had no gene match. The CDR3 contains 15 residues.